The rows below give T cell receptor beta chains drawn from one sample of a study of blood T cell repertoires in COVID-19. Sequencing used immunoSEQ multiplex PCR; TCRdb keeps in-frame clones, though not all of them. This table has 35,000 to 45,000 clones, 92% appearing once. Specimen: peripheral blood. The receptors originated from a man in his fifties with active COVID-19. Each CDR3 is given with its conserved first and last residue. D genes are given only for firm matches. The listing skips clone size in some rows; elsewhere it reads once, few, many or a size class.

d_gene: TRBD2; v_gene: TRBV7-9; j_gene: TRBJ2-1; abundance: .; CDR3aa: CASSLGTSGLSYNEQFF; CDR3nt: TGTGCCAGCAGCCTCGGGACTAGCGGACTCTCCTACAATGAGCAGTTCTTC
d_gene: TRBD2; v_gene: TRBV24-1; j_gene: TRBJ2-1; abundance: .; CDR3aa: CATATTSGRGSYNEQFF; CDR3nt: TGTGCCACCGCCACTACGAGCGGGAGGGGGTCCTACAATGAGCAGTTCTTC
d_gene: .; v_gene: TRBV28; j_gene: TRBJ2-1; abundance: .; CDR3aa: CASSSPGGEQFF; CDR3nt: TGTGCCAGCAGTTCCCCTGGGGGCGAGCAGTTCTTC
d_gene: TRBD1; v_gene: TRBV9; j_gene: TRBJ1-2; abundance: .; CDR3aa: CASSPQGGGYTF; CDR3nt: TGTGCCAGCAGCCCTCAGGGGGGTGGCTACACCTTC
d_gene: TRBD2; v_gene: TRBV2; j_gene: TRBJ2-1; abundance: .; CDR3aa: CASKGLAGAYEQFF; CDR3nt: TGTGCCAGCAAAGGACTAGCGGGAGCCTATGAGCAGTTCTTC
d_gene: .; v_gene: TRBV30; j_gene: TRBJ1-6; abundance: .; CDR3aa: CAWSNHGRGPAGSPLHF; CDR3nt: TGTGCCTGGAGTAATCATGGGCGGGGCCCGGCGGGGTCACCCCTCCACTTT
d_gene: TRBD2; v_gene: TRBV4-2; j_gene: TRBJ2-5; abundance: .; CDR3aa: CASTSSGANQETQYF; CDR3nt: TGTGCCAGCACCTCTAGCGGGGCCAACCAAGAGACCCAGTACTTC
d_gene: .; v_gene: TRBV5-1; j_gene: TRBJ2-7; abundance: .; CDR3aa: CASRDLTSSPYEQYF; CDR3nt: TGCGCCAGCAGGGACTTGACCAGTTCCCCCTACGAGCAGTACTTC
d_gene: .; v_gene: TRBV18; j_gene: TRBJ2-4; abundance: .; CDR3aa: CASSPMAGSDIQYF; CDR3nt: TGTGCCAGCTCACCCATGGCGGGATCGGACATTCAGTACTTC
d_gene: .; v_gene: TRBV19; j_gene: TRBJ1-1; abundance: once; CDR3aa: CASSIYSPSPVSTEAFF; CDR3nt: TGTGCCAGTAGTATTTACTCCCCCTCACCCGTTAGCACTGAAGCTTTCTTT
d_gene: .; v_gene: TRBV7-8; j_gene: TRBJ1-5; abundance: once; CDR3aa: CASSLWLGEEQPQHF; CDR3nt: TGTGCCAGCAGCTTATGGTTAGGGGAAGAGCAGCCCCAGCATTTT
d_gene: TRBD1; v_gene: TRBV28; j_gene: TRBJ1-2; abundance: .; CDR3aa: CASSSGGTGGGGYTF; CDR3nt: TGTGCCAGCAGTTCCGGAGGGACAGGGGGAGGCGGCTACACCTTC
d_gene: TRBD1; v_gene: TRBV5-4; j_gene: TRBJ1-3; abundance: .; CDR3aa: CASSLTGSGNTIYF; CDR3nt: TGTGCCAGCAGCCTGACAGGGTCTGGAAACACCATATATTTT
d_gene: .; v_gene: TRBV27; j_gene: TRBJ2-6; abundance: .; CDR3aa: CASSLLQSGANVLTF; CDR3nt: TGTGCCAGCAGTTTATTACAGTCTGGGGCCAACGTCCTGACTTTC
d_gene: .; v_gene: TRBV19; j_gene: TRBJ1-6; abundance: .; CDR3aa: CASTGPADNSPLHF; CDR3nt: TGTGCCAGTACAGGGCCGGCTGATAATTCACCCCTCCACTTT
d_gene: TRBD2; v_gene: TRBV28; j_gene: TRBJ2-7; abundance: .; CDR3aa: CASSPEAASGVYEQYF; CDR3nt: TGTGCCAGCAGTCCCGAGGCCGCTAGCGGGGTTTACGAGCAGTACTTC
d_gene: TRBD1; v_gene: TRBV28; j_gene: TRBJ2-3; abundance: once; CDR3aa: CAISLGGQGGDTQYF; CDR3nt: TGTGCCATTTCCCTAGGAGGACAGGGAGGAGATACGCAGTATTTT
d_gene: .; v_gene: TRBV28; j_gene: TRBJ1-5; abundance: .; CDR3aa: CASNIGNQPQHF; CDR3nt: TGTGCCAGCAATATAGGCAATCAGCCCCAGCATTTT
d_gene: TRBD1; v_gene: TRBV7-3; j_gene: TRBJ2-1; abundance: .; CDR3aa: CASASPGQGNNEQFF; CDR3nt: TGTGCCAGCGCCTCCCCGGGACAGGGAAATAATGAGCAGTTCTTC
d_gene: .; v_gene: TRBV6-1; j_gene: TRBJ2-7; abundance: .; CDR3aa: CASSDQGTYEQYF; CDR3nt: TGTGCCAGCAGTGACCAGGGGACCTACGAGCAGTACTTC
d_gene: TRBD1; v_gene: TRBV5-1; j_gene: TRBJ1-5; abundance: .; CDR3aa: CASSKTGEGNQPQHF; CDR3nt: TGCGCCAGCAGCAAGACAGGGGAGGGCAATCAGCCCCAGCATTTT
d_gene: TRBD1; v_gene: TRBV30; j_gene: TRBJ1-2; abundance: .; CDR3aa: CAWRGDSLYGYTF; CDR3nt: TGTGCCTGGAGGGGGGACAGTCTCTATGGCTACACCTTC
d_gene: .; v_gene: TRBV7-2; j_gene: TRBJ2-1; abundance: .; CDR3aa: CASSLVVKGDILYNEQFF; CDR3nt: TGTGCCAGCAGCTTAGTCGTAAAAGGGGATATCCTCTACAATGAGCAGTTCTTC
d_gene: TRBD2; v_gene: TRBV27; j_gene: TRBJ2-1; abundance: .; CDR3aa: CASRPFPGLAAASEQFF; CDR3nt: TGTGCCAGCAGGCCTTTTCCGGGACTAGCCGCGGCGAGTGAGCAGTTCTTC
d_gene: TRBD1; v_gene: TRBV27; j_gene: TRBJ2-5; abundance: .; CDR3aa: CASGIRGQGETQYF; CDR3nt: TGTGCCAGCGGCATAAGGGGGCAGGGAGAGACCCAGTACTTC
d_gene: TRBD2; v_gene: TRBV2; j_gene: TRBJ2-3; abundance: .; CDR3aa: CASRGGLAETTLTDTQYF; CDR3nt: TGTGCCAGCAGAGGAGGACTAGCGGAAACTACACTCACAGATACGCAGTATTTT
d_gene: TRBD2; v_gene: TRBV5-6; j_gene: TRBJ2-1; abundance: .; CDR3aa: CASSLDLADNEQFF; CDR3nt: TGTGCCAGCAGCTTGGATCTAGCGGACAATGAGCAGTTCTTC
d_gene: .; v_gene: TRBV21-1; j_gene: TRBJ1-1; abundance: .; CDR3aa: CASSKGEIREEAFF; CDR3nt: TGTGCCAGCAGCAAAGGTGAGATCCGGGAGGAAGCTTTCTTT
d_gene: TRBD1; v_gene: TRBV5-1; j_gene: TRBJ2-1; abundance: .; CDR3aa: CASSPGTGALNEQFF; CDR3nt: TGCGCCAGCAGCCCCGGGACAGGGGCTTTGAATGAGCAGTTCTTC
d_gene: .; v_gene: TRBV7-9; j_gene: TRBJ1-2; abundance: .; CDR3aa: CASSLALPGSSKGYTF; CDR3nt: TGTGCCAGCAGCTTAGCGCTCCCAGGGTCGTCGAAAGGCTACACCTTC
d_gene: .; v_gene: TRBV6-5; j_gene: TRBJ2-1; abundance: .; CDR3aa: CASSFKEGEPYNEQFF; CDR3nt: TGTGCCAGCAGTTTCAAGGAGGGAGAGCCTTACAATGAGCAGTTCTTC
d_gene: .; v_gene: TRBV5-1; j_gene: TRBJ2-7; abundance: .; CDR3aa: CASSLGPTNEREQYF; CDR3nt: TGCGCCAGCAGCTTGGGACCGACTAATGAGAGGGAGCAGTACTTC
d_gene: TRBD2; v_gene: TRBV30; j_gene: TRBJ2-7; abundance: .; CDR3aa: CAWSGGTSGSDEQYF; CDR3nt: TGTGCCTGGAGTGGCGGGACTAGCGGGAGCGACGAGCAGTACTTC
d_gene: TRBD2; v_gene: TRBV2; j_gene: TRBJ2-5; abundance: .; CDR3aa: CASKSREGYQETQYF; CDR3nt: TGTGCCAGTAAGAGCCGGGAGGGGTACCAAGAGACCCAGTACTTC
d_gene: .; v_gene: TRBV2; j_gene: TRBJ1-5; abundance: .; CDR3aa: CASSTGQDQPQHF; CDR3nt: TGTGCCAGCAGTACAGGGCAAGATCAGCCCCAGCATTTT
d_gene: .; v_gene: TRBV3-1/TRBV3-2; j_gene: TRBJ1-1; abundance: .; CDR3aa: CASSFGHRELAFF; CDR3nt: TGTGCCAGCAGCTTCGGGCACAGGGAACTAGCTTTCTTT
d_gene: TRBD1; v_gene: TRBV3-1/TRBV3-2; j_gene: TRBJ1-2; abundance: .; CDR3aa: CASSQPGTDYGGYTF; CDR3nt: TGTGCCAGCAGTCAACCCGGGACAGACTATGGAGGGTACACCTTC
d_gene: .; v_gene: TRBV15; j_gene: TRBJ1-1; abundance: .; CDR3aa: CATSKGVMNTEAFF; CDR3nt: TGTGCCACCAGCAAGGGGGTAATGAACACTGAAGCTTTCTTT
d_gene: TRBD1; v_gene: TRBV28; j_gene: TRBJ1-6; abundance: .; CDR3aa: CASSLSDRGNSPLHF; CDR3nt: TGTGCCAGCAGTTTATCCGACAGGGGGAATTCACCCCTCCACTTT
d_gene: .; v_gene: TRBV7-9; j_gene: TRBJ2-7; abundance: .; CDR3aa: CASSTDGVGTYEQYF; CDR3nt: TGTGCCAGCAGTACGGACGGGGTAGGGACCTACGAGCAGTACTTC
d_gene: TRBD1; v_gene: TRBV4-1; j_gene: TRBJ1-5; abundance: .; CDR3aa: CASSQEYTGALNQPQHF; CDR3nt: TGCGCCAGCAGCCAGGAATACACAGGGGCGTTAAATCAGCCCCAGCATTTT
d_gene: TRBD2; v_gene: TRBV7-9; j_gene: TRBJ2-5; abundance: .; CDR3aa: CASSLPSGSYETQYF; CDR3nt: TGTGCCAGCAGCTTACCTAGCGGGAGTTATGAGACCCAGTACTTC
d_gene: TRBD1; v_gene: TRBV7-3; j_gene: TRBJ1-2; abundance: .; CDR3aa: CASSITGGWGYTF; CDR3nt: TGTGCCAGCAGCATCACAGGGGGTTGGGGCTACACCTTC
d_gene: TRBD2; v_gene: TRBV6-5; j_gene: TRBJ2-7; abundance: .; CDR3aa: CASSFSGEHYEQYF; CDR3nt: TGTGCCAGCAGTTTTAGCGGGGAGCACTACGAGCAGTACTTC
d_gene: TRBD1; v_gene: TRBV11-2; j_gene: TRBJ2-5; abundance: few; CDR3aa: CASSGGQGAWETQYF; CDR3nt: TGTGCCAGCAGCGGCGGACAGGGGGCCTGGGAGACCCAGTACTTC
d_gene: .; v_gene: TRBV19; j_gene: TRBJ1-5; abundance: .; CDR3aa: CASSRGLSNQPQHF; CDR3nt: TGTGCCAGTAGCAGAGGGCTTAGCAATCAGCCCCAGCATTTT
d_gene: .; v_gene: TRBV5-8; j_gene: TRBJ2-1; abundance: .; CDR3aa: CASSLQAGGQGEQFF; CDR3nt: TGTGCCAGCAGCTTGCAAGCGGGAGGACAGGGTGAGCAGTTCTTC
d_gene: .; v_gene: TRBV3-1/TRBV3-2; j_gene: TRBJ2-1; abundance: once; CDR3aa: CASSQTRYEQFF; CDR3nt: TGTGCCAGCAGCCAAACTAGATATGAGCAGTTCTTC
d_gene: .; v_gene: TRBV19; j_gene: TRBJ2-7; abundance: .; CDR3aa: CASSMVRVTASEQYF; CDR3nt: TGTGCCAGTAGTATGGTGCGGGTGACGGCTAGCGAGCAGTACTTC
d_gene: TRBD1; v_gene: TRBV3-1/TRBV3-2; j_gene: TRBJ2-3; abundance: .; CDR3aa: CASSQADRGRSTDTQYF; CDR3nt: TGTGCCAGCAGCCAAGCCGACAGGGGACGTAGCACAGATACGCAGTATTTT
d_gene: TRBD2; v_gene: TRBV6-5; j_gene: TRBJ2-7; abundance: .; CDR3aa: CAIKTSSSYEQYF; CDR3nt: TGTGCCATCAAGACTAGCAGCTCCTACGAGCAGTACTTC
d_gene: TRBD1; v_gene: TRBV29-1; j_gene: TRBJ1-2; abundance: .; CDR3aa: CSVEDNRGAYGYTF; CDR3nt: TGCAGCGTTGAAGATAACAGGGGGGCCTATGGCTACACCTTC
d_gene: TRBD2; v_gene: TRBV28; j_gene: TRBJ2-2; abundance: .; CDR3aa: CASRRTSGTGTGELFF; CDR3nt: TGTGCCAGCAGAAGGACTAGCGGGACGGGCACCGGGGAGCTGTTTTTT
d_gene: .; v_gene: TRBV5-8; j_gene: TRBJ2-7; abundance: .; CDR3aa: CASSFDREQYF; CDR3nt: TGTGCCAGCAGCTTCGACAGAGAGCAGTACTTC